This entry features one TCR beta chain sequence. This clone was seen a handful of times. Its antigen is still unknown. No base-level quality is on record; no much larger clone is a single base apart. This record comes from a study of control samples from healthy donors and cancer patients (dated by TCRdb to about 2020). Libraries were constructed by the immunoSEQ multiplex PCR assay. TCRdb retrieved this table from immuneACCESS and kept in-frame rearrangements only. Not all clones are present; in checked studies, unresolved V genes account for under half, and no reason is known for the remainder. This sample has over 100,000 clones in its table, and roughly 89% of those were observed once. 4.5% to 7% of the sample is in the top ten clones. The sample taken for sequencing was blood. The clonotype was recovered from a man aged 18 to 29 in good health.

The DNA sequence is TGTGCCAGCAGTACATACAGGGGGCGCCCCTTCCAAGAGACCCAGTACTTC. Translated, it gives CASSTYRGRPFQETQYF. Recombination linked TRBV27 to TRBJ2-5; the junction holds 9 bases that match TRBD1. V is pruned by 5 bases and J by 1 base, leaving 11 bases of the junction without a gene match. Taken from the germline V gene (reference sequence), the CDR1 and CDR2 loops are MNHEY and SMNVEV. The CDR3, from cysteine to phenylalanine, totals 17 residues. The DNA shown is the 51-base CDR3, in frame from base 1.